Listed here are 28 T cell receptor beta chains from one sample, sequenced in a study of cytomegalovirus exposure and HLA in healthy donors. The PCR employed 60 Vbeta primers together with 13 Jbeta primers. The repertoire was sequenced with immunoSEQ multiplex PCR; TCRdb's copy has only in-frame clones and lacks some. Of 120,000 or so clones in the sample, 70% to 80% were seen once. The specimen sequenced was PBMCs. The source is a man aged 40-49 years in good health and CMV-seropositive.

This sequence joins TRBV7-2 and TRBJ2-7, with unresolved D. Between the trimmed V and J ends, which lost 2 bases and 6 bases, there was a span of 5 bases. Germline-derived CDR1 and CDR2 are SGHTA and FQGNSA. The CDR3 runs 11 residues. The CDR3 DNA is TGTGCCAGCAGCTTATTAATCGAGCAGTACTTC. This codes for CASSLLIEQYF.

This clone has a handful of counts. The chain joins TRBV5-1 to TRBJ2-1, with 11 nucleotides matching TRBD1. CDR1 SGHRS and CDR2 YFSETQ come from the germline V gene. This CDR3 is built from 16 residues. V lost 0 bases and J lost 8; bases outside the gene matches: 7. The CDR3 sequence is CASSLARTGGVDEQFF. DNA for the CDR3: TGCGCCAGCAGCTTGGCCCGGACAGGGGGCGTCGATGAGCAGTTCTTC.

The chain recombines TRBV30 with TRBJ1-4; maybe TRBD1 (5 bases). This CDR3 region has 15 residues. Germline loops: CDR1 GTSNPN, CDR2 SVGIG (reference sequence). The V gene lost 2 bases and the J gene lost 5 bases, with 15 bases spanning the gap. The CDR3 reads CAWSTGVGENEKLFF. The CDR3 DNA reads TGTGCCTGGAGTACAGGCGTCGGCGAGAATGAAAAACTGTTTTTT.

CDR3 sequence reads: CASSHDSSRNTIYF. CDR3 DNA sequence: TGCGCCAGCAGCCATGACAGTAGCCGAAACACCATATATTTT. This chain joins TRBV4-3 and TRBJ1-3; possible D gene TRBD1, 5 bases. CDR1 and CDR2 from the germline V gene are LGHNA and YSLEER. This CDR3 comprises 14 residues. The V gene lost 3 bases and the J gene lost 5 bases, with 11 bases spanning the gap.

The CDR3 DNA is TGTGCCAGCAGCTTAGTAAGACTAGCAAAGCAGTTCTTC. Translated: CASSLVRLAKQFF. The V call is TRBV7-2, the J call TRBJ2-1; TRBD2 matches 7 bases. Germline V gene lookup returns CDR1 SGHTA and CDR2 FQGNSA. The V gene end was trimmed by 1 base and the J gene end by 11 bases; junction bases not matched to a gene: 5. The CDR3 is made up of 13 amino acids.

This clone was found a few times. This chain links TRBV27 with TRBJ1-5, with 9 nucleotides matching TRBD1. V lost 3 bases to trimming and J lost 4 bases; unmatched junction nucleotides: 4. CDR1 and CDR2 (germline): MNHEY, SMNVEV (reference sequence). The CDR3 length is 15 residues. This CDR3 is CASSLGQGPNQPQHF. The DNA for the CDR3 is TGTGCCAGCAGTTTGGGACAGGGTCCAAATCAGCCCCAGCATTTT.

CDR3 DNA: TGTGCCAGCAGCTTGGGAGGGGGACTAGCGATAAACATTCAGTACTTC. It encodes CASSLGGGLAINIQYF. The rearrangement uses TRBV5-6 and TRBJ2-4, with 10 positions matching TRBD2. There are 16 residues in the CDR3. In germline, CDR1 is SGHDT, CDR2 YYEEEE. Trimming took 0 bases from V and 6 from J; bases not matched to a gene: 6.

The J gene is TRBJ2-3, the V gene TRBV2, with D hard to call. Germline-derived CDR1 and CDR2 are SNHLY and FYNNEI. The CDR3 loop spans 12 amino acids. V was shortened by 6 bases and J by 3 bases, with 7 bases between the two germline ends. Here the CDR3 reads CASRTGTDTQYF. The CDR3 bases are TGTGCCAGCAGAACCGGGACAGATACGCAGTATTTT.

V is TRBV6-5 and J is TRBJ2-7; possible D gene TRBD1, 5 bases. The CDR3 totals 14 residues. Germline V gene lookup returns CDR1 MNHEY and CDR2 SVGAGI. Trimming cost V 5 bases and J 3 bases, with 14 bases left between them. CDR3 region: CASSTAGINYEQYF. In nucleotides, the CDR3 is TGTGCCAGCAGTACTGCAGGGATCAACTACGAGCAGTACTTC.

This chain uses TRBV28 with TRBJ2-3; 9 positions agree with TRBD2. The CDR3 consists of 16 residues. With V trimmed by 3 bases and J by 4 bases, 8 bases remained unmatched. The germline V gene encodes CDR1 MDHEN and CDR2 SYDVKM. The CDR3 nucleotides read TGTGCCAGCAGTTTCTCTGCGGGAGGGCGGCCAGATACGCAGTATTTT. It translates to CASSFSAGGRPDTQYF. The full variable domain, rest sourced from reference TRBV28 and TRBJ2-3, is DVKVTQSSRYLVKRTGEKVFLECVQDMDHENMFWYRQDPGLGLRLIYFSYDVKMKEKGDIPEGYSVSREKKERFSLILESASTNQTSMYLCASSFSAGGRPDTQYFGPGTRLTVL.

The chain recombines TRBV9 with TRBJ1-1; TRBD1 might be the D (5 bases). The CDR3 totals 13 residues. Trimming took 5 bases from V and 6 from J, leaving 14 bases between them. Germline CDR1 and CDR2: SGDLS and YYNGEE. For the CDR3, the DNA is TGTGCCAGCAGTGCAGGGAGGAGCGCTGAAGCTTTCTTT. It yields the protein CASSAGRSAEAFF.

This clone came up once. The rearrangement joins TRBV18 to TRBJ2-3, with 8 bases identical to TRBD1. The germline V gene encodes CDR1 KGHSH and CDR2 LQKENI. Trimming cost V 4 bases and J 3 bases; bases outside gene matches: 3. This CDR3 comprises 14 residues. This chain's CDR3 is CASSRQGATDTQYF. The CDR3 DNA sequence: TGTGCCAGCTCACGGCAGGGGGCTACAGATACGCAGTATTTT. Supplemented by reference TRBV18 and TRBJ2-3, the full variable domain reads NAGVMQNPRHLVRRRGQEARLRCSPMKGHSHVYWYRQLPEEGLKFMVYLQKENIIDESGMPKERFSAEFPKEGPSILRIQQVVRGDSAAYFCASSRQGATDTQYFGPGTRLTVL.

The chain employs TRBV9 and TRBJ1-1, with a tentative D call TRBD1 (5 bases). Trimming left V 4 bases short and J 0 bases short, with 16 bases between. CDR1 and CDR2 (germline): SGDLS, YYNGEE. There are 16 residues in the CDR3. CDR3 DNA: TGTGCCAGCAGCCCAGACAGCTTACGTATGAACACTGAAGCTTTCTTT. Amino acid sequence: CASSPDSLRMNTEAFF.

DNA for the CDR3: TGCGCCAGCAGCTTGGACAGGGGAGCGAACACTGAAGCTTTCTTT. Translated, it gives CASSLDRGANTEAFF. The gene calls are TRBV5-1 and TRBJ1-1; 7 bases align to TRBD1. V trimming: 0 bases; J trimming: 1 base; junction bases outside the gene matches: 3. The germline V gene encodes CDR1 SGHRS and CDR2 YFSETQ. The length of the CDR3 is 15 residues.

The chain recombines TRBV10-3 with TRBJ1-1; no firm D call. The CDR3 runs 14 residues. V lost 3 bases to trimming and J lost 3 bases, with 11 bases between them. Per germline, CDR1 ENHRY and CDR2 SYGVKD. CDR3 coding DNA: TGTGCCATCAGTGACCGGTACGGAGACACTGAAGCTTTCTTT. Encoded protein: CAISDRYGDTEAFF.

This clone was seen a single time. V is TRBV13 and J is TRBJ2-1, with a weak D call TRBD2 (6 bases). Trimming took off 6 bases at V and 10 bases at J, with 16 bases between the two ends. The germline CDR1 and CDR2 sequences are PRHDT and FYEKMQ (reference sequence). This CDR3 is built from 13 residues. In nucleotides, the CDR3 is TGTGCCAGCAGGCTGGCGGGGACCTCCGAGCAGTTCTTC. Its translation is CASRLAGTSEQFF.

This clone was seen more than once but under ten times. This chain joins TRBV9 and TRBJ1-2; the D gene is possibly TRBD1 (5 bases). Trimming pared 0 bases from V and 0 bases from J, leaving 9 bases between. The CDR3 is 15 amino acids. The germline CDR1 and CDR2 sequences are SGDLS and YYNGEE. The CDR3 DNA reads TGTGCCAGCAGCGTAGGGGCAGGGCCTAACTATGGCTACACCTTC. It is translated as CASSVGAGPNYGYTF. Together with reference TRBV9 and TRBJ1-2, the CDR3 gives the full variable domain: DSGVTQTPKHLITATGQRVTLRCSPRSGDLSVYWYQQSLDQGLQFLIQYYNGEERAKGNILERFSAQQFPDLHSELNLSSLELGDSALYFCASSVGAGPNYGYTFGSGTRLTVV.

This clone was seen just once. The gene calls are TRBV19 and TRBJ2-3; 7 bases fit TRBD2. The germline V gene has CDR1 LNHDA and CDR2 SQIVND (reference sequence). J lost 2 bases, V lost 6 bases, and 11 bases had no gene match. This CDR3 region has 16 residues. Here the CDR3 DNA reads TGTGCCAGTAGCTTTTCCCCGGGACTATACACAGATACGCAGTATTTT. Amino acids: CASSFSPGLYTDTQYF.

The V call is TRBV5-5, the J call TRBJ1-4; 8 bases match TRBD1. The ends lost 4 bases at V and 2 bases at J; junction bases unmatched: 4. Germline loops: CDR1 SGHKS, CDR2 YYEKEE (reference sequence). The CDR3 runs to 15 residues. The CDR3 region is CASSATGETNEKLFF. The DNA for the CDR3 is TGTGCCAGCAGCGCGACAGGGGAGACTAATGAAAAACTGTTTTTT.

This chain connects TRBV9 to TRBJ2-7; D unclear. This CDR3 is built from 15 residues. V lost 4 bases and J 3 bases, leaving 17 bases between the germline ends. The germline CDR1 and CDR2 sequences are SGDLS and YYNGEE. The CDR3 DNA follows: TGTGCCAGCAGCCCCCGGGTGGGTTCCGGCTACGAGCAGTACTTC. Its protein product is CASSPRVGSGYEQYF.

This chain connects TRBV10-2 to TRBJ1-2; D remains ambiguous. V was trimmed by 0 bases and J by 4 bases, leaving 9 bases between them. Per the germline V gene, CDR1 is WSHSY and CDR2 is SAAADI. The CDR3 runs 14 residues. CDR3 region: CASSESYAGYGYTF. CDR3 coding DNA: TGCGCCAGCAGTGAGTCGTACGCAGGCTATGGCTACACCTTC.

This clone was observed once. The V and J genes are TRBV5-1 and TRBJ2-3, with 9 bases that match TRBD2. The CDR3 length is 16 residues. The germline CDR1 and CDR2 sequences are SGHRS and YFSETQ. Unmatched junction bases numbered 10, after V lost 3 bases and J lost 5 bases. CDR3 DNA: TGCGCCAGCAGCTACCTCACAGCGGGGGGATTAGATACGCAGTATTTT. Translated, it gives CASSYLTAGGLDTQYF.

The chain uses TRBV29-1 and TRBJ2-7; D is undetermined. The V gene's germline CDR1 is SQVTM and CDR2 ANQGSEA. The CDR3 totals 12 residues. With 4 bases removed from V and 3 bases from J, the gap between germline ends came to 10 bases. CDR3: CSVAAGFYEQYF. Here the CDR3 DNA reads TGCAGCGTTGCGGCAGGTTTCTACGAGCAGTACTTC.

V is TRBV6-6 and J is TRBJ2-7, with a weak D call TRBD1 (6 bases). Germline CDR1 MNHNY, CDR2 SVGAGI (reference sequence). The V end was cut by 2 bases, the J end by 4 bases, with 9 bases between. The CDR3 runs 13 residues. The CDR3 reads CASSYEGGYEQYF. The CDR3 bases are TGTGCCAGCAGTTACGAAGGGGGATACGAGCAGTACTTC.

V usage is TRBV5-8 and J usage is TRBJ2-1, with 12 bases aligning to TRBD1. The trim removed 6 bases at V and 5 bases at J, leaving 6 bases unmatched. The germline CDR1 and CDR2 sequences are SGHTS and YDEGEE. This CDR3 is built from 15 residues. This chain's CDR3 is CASNPGQGANNEQFF. The CDR3 DNA is TGTGCCAGCAACCCGGGACAGGGGGCCAACAATGAGCAGTTCTTC. Full variable domain (remainder filled in from reference TRBV5-8 and TRBJ2-1): EAGVTQSPTHLIKTRGQQATLRCSPISGHTSVYWYQQALGLGLQFLLWYDEGEERNRGNFPPRFSGRQFPNYSSELNVNALELEDSALYLCASNPGQGANNEQFFGPGTRLTVL.

The chain is built from TRBV7-3 and TRBJ2-3, with 9 bases fitting TRBD2. This CDR3 comprises 15 residues. V was pared by 5 bases and J by 2 bases, with 5 bases of the junction left unmatched. The germline V gene has CDR1 SGHTA and CDR2 FQGTGA. The DNA for the CDR3 is TGTGCCAGCAGCAATGAGGGACTAGCCACAGATACGCAGTATTTT. The encoded protein is CASSNEGLATDTQYF.

J is TRBJ2-7 and V is TRBV9, with D possibly being TRBD2 (5 bases). Per germline, CDR1 SGDLS and CDR2 YYNGEE. CDR3 length: 15 residues. Deletions cut 4 bases from V and 1 base from J, with 15 bases between. The CDR3 protein is CASSWSEDGSYEQYF. The CDR3 coding sequence is TGTGCCAGCAGCTGGTCGGAGGACGGATCCTACGAGCAGTACTTC.

The V and J genes are TRBV5-4 and TRBJ2-1, with D hard to call. Germline V gene lookup returns CDR1 SGHNT and CDR2 YYREEE (reference sequence). This CDR3 is built from 16 residues. V was shortened by 4 bases and J by 0 bases, with 14 bases between the two germline ends. The CDR3 sequence: CASSPVSQSSYNEQFF. The CDR3 DNA sequence: TGTGCCAGCAGCCCCGTTAGCCAGAGCTCCTACAATGAGCAGTTCTTC.